This T cell receptor (beta chain) was sequenced during a study of tumor and adjacent non-tumor tissue in lung cancer. RNA was extracted from bulk tissue without any cell sorting. Note on this clonotype: At one of its ends the junction is not consistent with the germline gene, which may arise from a read error.

TCRbeta libraries were built with three rounds of nested PCR, modified from ARM-PCR. MiXCR was run by TCRdb on the multiplex PCR reads, yielding one entry per CDR3 protein. The data hold under 100,000 distinct CDR3 sequences, with nearly 70% observed a single time. Sequencing input: lung tumor tissue. The clonotype comes from a woman aged 70 to 79 with non-small cell lung cancer.

The CDR3 coding sequence is TGTGTCAGCAGTTACCCAGTCTACAAGCAGTACTTC. Protein: CVSSYPVYKQYF. The genes are TRBV6-2 or TRBV6-3 and TRBJ2-7; D gene ambiguous. The CDR3 length is 12 residues. Germline-derived CDR1 and CDR2 are MNHEY and SVGEGT.